This is a list of T cell receptor beta chains from one sample in a study of Tregs in tolerant kidney transplant recipients. Only in-frame clones appear in the TCRdb table, and some are missing; sequencing was by immunoSEQ multiplex PCR. This table holds around 120,000 clones, about 90% found once. Sequenced sample: CD4+ T cells from blood. These receptors all stem from a human donor in good health. Each CDR3 is given with its conserved first and last residue. The D gene is left open where the match is weak. Only part of the rows carry a size: once, few, many, or a class if the clone is expanded.

V gene	J gene	clone size	D gene	CDR3 protein
TRBV6-6	TRBJ1-1	.	.	CASSFDTGAFF
TRBV6-6	TRBJ2-1	once	.	CASSPQGGNEQFF
TRBV6-5	TRBJ2-7	.	TRBD1	CASSRAGTGPAEQYF
TRBV12-5	TRBJ1-3	.	.	CASLGSWAGENTIYF
TRBV29-1	TRBJ2-1	.	TRBD2	CSACRGAGAYNEQFF
TRBV18	TRBJ1-2	once	TRBD1	CASSPQGQGHGYTF
TRBV7-9	TRBJ2-1	.	TRBD2	CASSAGTSGRGEQFF
TRBV4-2	TRBJ2-1	.	TRBD2	CASSQSGLAGGNEQFF
TRBV27	TRBJ2-7	.	.	CASSSNYEQYF
TRBV11-1	TRBJ1-1	.	.	CASSLFGSTEAFF
TRBV19	TRBJ1-2	.	.	CASSIEQYPGYTF
TRBV27	TRBJ2-7	.	TRBD2	CASSLRWLAGGPSGYEQYF
TRBV9	TRBJ2-7	.	TRBD2	CASSVGTRASYEQYF
TRBV5-4	TRBJ2-1	.	.	CASRVRGRVAGEEQFF
TRBV10-3	TRBJ1-1	.	TRBD1	CAISETGQGGTEAFF
TRBV7-8	TRBJ2-3	.	.	CASNPPGIPDTQYF
TRBV30	TRBJ2-7	.	TRBD2	CAWRLAGGGGGYEQYF
TRBV4-1	TRBJ2-3	.	.	CASSRAPGGLGTDTQYF
TRBV9	TRBJ2-3	.	TRBD2	CASSPRTSSTDTQYF
TRBV5-1	TRBJ2-3	.	.	CASSSGTDTQYF
TRBV5-1	TRBJ2-5	.	.	CASSFGVQETQYF
TRBV19	TRBJ1-2	.	TRBD1	CASSPAGTGGIFGYTF
TRBV10-3	TRBJ1-1	.	.	CAISDSNAGGAEAFF
TRBV6-5	TRBJ1-5	.	.	CASSYRRGEQPQHF
TRBV7-9	TRBJ1-1	few	.	CASTMNRQAAFF
TRBV4-2	TRBJ2-1	.	.	CASSLDPTDEQFF
TRBV14	TRBJ1-4	.	.	CASSQVGGRYEKLFF
TRBV6-1	TRBJ2-5	.	.	CASSEREETTQYF
TRBV19	TRBJ2-3	.	TRBD1	CASRTGRDTDTQYF
TRBV7-2	TRBJ2-3	.	.	CASSPRWGSTDTQYF
TRBV18	TRBJ2-7	.	.	CASSPPYPRDGSYEQYF
TRBV6-4	TRBJ2-1	.	.	CASSPNRVLTYNEQFF
TRBV7-6	TRBJ2-5	.	.	CASSLGPPPETQYF
TRBV19	TRBJ1-1	few	.	CASMGSGRLGPEAFF
TRBV9	TRBJ2-2	.	.	CASSLLTGELFF
TRBV19	TRBJ2-2	.	.	CASSIDWTGELFF
TRBV7-8	TRBJ2-1	.	TRBD2	CASSLGTSGPQGEQFF
TRBV19	TRBJ1-4	.	.	CASAGQINEKLFF
TRBV10-3	TRBJ1-1	.	.	CAIRDNGGNTEAFF
TRBV7-8	TRBJ2-5	.	TRBD2	CASRRGTSLVQETQYF
TRBV5-6	TRBJ2-7	.	TRBD2	CASSLAGGQREQYF
TRBV7-8	TRBJ1-5	.	.	CASSRQDRNQPQHF
TRBV18	TRBJ1-1	.	.	CASSPRETAEAFF
TRBV7-8	TRBJ2-5	.	.	CASSFNPGAGETQYF
TRBV6-1	TRBJ2-4	.	.	CASRSGNIQYF